Each of the 17 T cell receptor beta chains below was sequenced from the same sample in a study of technical replicates of blood from a few donors. The protocol was immunoSEQ multiplex PCR, while the TCRdb copy is restricted to in-frame clones and leaves out a portion. Of about 70,000 clones listed, roughly 94% are singletons. The material sequenced was T cells isolated from PBMCs. All receptors come from a human donor in good health.

This clone was found once. V usage is TRBV4-1 and J usage is TRBJ2-3, with TRBD2 identical over 7 bases. J lost 3 bases, V lost 1 base, and 1 base had no gene match. This CDR3 is 14 amino acids long. Germline CDR1 is MGHRA and CDR2 is YSYEKL. The CDR3 here is CASSQGRETDTQYF. In nucleotides, the CDR3 is TGCGCCAGCAGCCAAGGGCGGGAGACAGATACGCAGTATTTT.

The J gene is TRBJ1-5, the V gene TRBV27; tentatively, D is TRBD1 (5 bases). Trimming left V 1 base short and J 3 bases short, with 13 bases between. CDR3 length: 16 amino acids. The germline CDR1 and CDR2 sequences are MNHEY and SMNVEV (reference sequence). The CDR3 sequence: CASSLWEGLYNQPQHF. In nucleotides, the CDR3 is TGTGCCAGCAGTTTATGGGAGGGGTTGTACAATCAGCCCCAGCATTTT.

The rearrangement uses TRBV11-3 and TRBJ1-1; possibly TRBD1 for D (6 bases). The CDR3 is 12 residues long. V lost 4 bases, J lost 11 bases, and 14 bases lay in between. Germline CDR1 and CDR2: SGHNT and YENEEA. The CDR3 loop reads CASSSDSPRAFF. CDR3 nucleotides: TGTGCCAGCAGCTCGGACAGCCCGAGGGCTTTCTTT. The full variable domain, completed using reference TRBV11-3 and TRBJ1-1, is EAGVVQSPRYKIIEKKQPVAFWCNPISGHNTLYWYLQNLGQGPELLIRYENEEAVDDSQLPKDRFSAERLKGVDSTLKIQPAELGDSAVYLCASSSDSPRAFFGQGTRLTVV.

A single count supports this clone. The chain joins TRBV27 to TRBJ1-1; 9 positions match TRBD1. CDR3 length equals 15 residues. V trimming: 6 bases; J trimming: 3 bases; junction bases outside the gene matches: 8. CDR1 is MNHEY and CDR2 is SMNVEV in the germline V gene (reference sequence). The CDR3 protein is CASRMDRGPDTEAFF. The CDR3 DNA follows: TGTGCCAGCAGAATGGACAGGGGCCCTGACACTGAAGCTTTCTTT.

The chain combines TRBV5-4 with TRBJ2-7; tentative D call: TRBD1 (6 bases). Germline V gives CDR1 SGHNT, CDR2 YYREEE (reference sequence). V dropped 2 bases and J dropped 2 bases, with 11 bases sitting between them. The CDR3 has 14 amino acids. CDR3 protein: CASSLMGAPYEQYF. DNA of the CDR3: TGTGCCAGCAGCTTAATGGGGGCTCCCTACGAGCAGTACTTC. The whole variable domain, remainder taken from reference TRBV5-4 and TRBJ2-7, is ETGVTQSPTHLIKTRGQQVTLRCSSQSGHNTVSWYQQALGQGPQFIFQYYREEENGRGNFPPRFSGLQFPNYSSELNVNALELDDSALYLCASSLMGAPYEQYFGPGTRLTVT.

The chain joins TRBV6-5 to TRBJ1-2; tentative D call: TRBD1 (6 bases). V shed 4 bases and J shed 0 bases, with 15 bases lying between them. Per the germline V gene, CDR1 is MNHEY and CDR2 is SVGAGI. The CDR3 loop spans 16 amino acids. CDR3 DNA sequence: TGTGCCAGCAGTTCCTTAGGACAGTTAGCTAACTATGGCTACACCTTC. Its protein is CASSSLGQLANYGYTF.

The CDR3 DNA sequence: TGTGCCAGCAGCGTATTTCCCCTACTAAGCGGGAGTGGGTTTTACGAGCAGTACTTC. Its protein is CASSVFPLLSGSGFYEQYF. The rearrangement links TRBV9 to TRBJ2-7, with 8 bases identical to TRBD2. The CDR3 totals 19 residues. The junction had 19 bases not matched to a gene; V was cut back by 1 base and J by 4 bases. The germline V gene encodes CDR1 SGDLS and CDR2 YYNGEE. The full variable domain, with the rest looked up from reference TRBV9 and TRBJ2-7, is DSGVTQTPKHLITATGQRVTLRCSPRSGDLSVYWYQQSLDQGLQFLIQYYNGEERAKGNILERFSAQQFPDLHSELNLSSLELGDSALYFCASSVFPLLSGSGFYEQYFGPGTRLTVT.

The chain carries TRBV30 and TRBJ2-5, with a weak D call TRBD2 (5 bases). The CDR3 length is 11 residues. Germline loops: CDR1 GTSNPN, CDR2 SVGIG (reference sequence). V shed 5 bases and J shed 2 bases, with 6 bases lying between them. For the CDR3, the DNA is TGTGCCTGGGGACTTCAAGAGACCCAGTACTTC. This gives the protein CAWGLQETQYF.

This chain connects TRBV18 to TRBJ2-2, with 8 nucleotides matching TRBD2. The CDR3 contains 16 residues. Trimming at V came to 3 bases and at J to 10 bases, leaving 13 bases not matched to a gene. Germline loops: CDR1 KGHSH, CDR2 LQKENI. CDR3: CASSPTFGAGVPELFF. The CDR3 nucleotides are TGTGCCAGCTCACCCACTTTTGGAGCGGGGGTTCCGGAGCTGTTTTTT.

The chain couples TRBV7-2 to TRBJ1-2, with 7 bases lining up with TRBD1. The junction had 7 bases not matched to a gene; V was cut back by 5 bases and J by 1 base. Germline V gene lookup returns CDR1 SGHTA and CDR2 FQGNSA. The CDR3 is 15 residues long. CDR3: CASSTSGTDNYGYTF. Written as DNA, the CDR3 is TGTGCCAGCAGCACTTCCGGGACAGATAACTATGGCTACACCTTC. The entire variable domain, with the rest obtained from reference TRBV7-2 and TRBJ1-2, is as follows: GAGVSQSPSNKVTEKGKDVELRCDPISGHTALYWYRQSLGQGLEFLIYFQGNSAPDKSGLPSDRFSAERTGGSVSTLTIQRTQQEDSAVYLCASSTSGTDNYGYTFGSGTRLTVV.

The chain has TRBV29-1 and TRBJ2-3, with D possibly TRBD1 on 6 matching bases. V was pared by 6 bases and J by 4 bases, with 14 bases between. The CDR3 has 13 residues. Looked up from germline, CDR1 is SQVTM and CDR2 is ANQGSEA. The CDR3 nucleotides read TGCAGCGTGGATCCGGACAGCCCAGATACGCAGTATTTT. Encoded protein: CSVDPDSPDTQYF.

The J gene is TRBJ2-7, the V gene TRBV11-2; no definite D call. The CDR3 has 14 residues. V was pared by 0 bases and J by 3 bases, with 9 bases between. CDR1 and CDR2 (germline): SGHAT, FQNNGV. The CDR3 nucleotides are TGTGCCAGCAGCTTAGAGCCAGGTCACTACGAGCAGTACTTC. This gives the protein CASSLEPGHYEQYF.

This sequence joins TRBV14 and TRBJ2-7, with 11 bases that match TRBD2. Germline V CDR1 and CDR2: SGHDN, FVKESK. The V segment lost 5 bases and the J segment 6 bases; nucleotides outside the gene matches: 9. There are 15 residues in the CDR3. The CDR3 spells CASSLLAGGGGEQYF. The CDR3 DNA reads as TGTGCCAGCAGCTTGCTAGCGGGAGGCGGGGGCGAGCAGTACTTC.

The rearrangement joins TRBV6-1 to TRBJ2-2; 9 bases map to TRBD1. V trimming: 8 bases; J trimming: 4 bases; junction bases outside the gene matches: 5. The CDR3 loop spans 14 amino acids. CDR1 and CDR2 (germline): MNHNS, SASEGT. The chain's CDR3 is CASLQGAGTGELFF. The CDR3 DNA sequence: TGTGCCAGCTTACAGGGGGCGGGCACCGGGGAGCTGTTTTTT.

V gene TRBV30 combines with J gene TRBJ1-2, with 7 bases fitting TRBD1. CDR1 is GTSNPN and CDR2 is SVGIG in the germline V gene (reference sequence). With 7 bases clipped from V and 4 bases from J, the junction kept 15 bases outside the gene matches. This CDR3 is built from 15 residues. CDR3 region: CAYSGTVVSSYGYTF. The CDR3 DNA follows: TGTGCCTATTCCGGGACAGTCGTTTCCAGCTATGGCTACACCTTC.

The CDR3 nucleotides read TGTGCCAGCAGCCCCCTGGACAGAAACACTGAAGCTTTCTTT. It yields the protein CASSPLDRNTEAFF. The chain couples TRBV9 to TRBJ1-1, with D possibly being TRBD1 (6 bases). The CDR3 runs 14 residues. Trimming left V 4 bases short and J 2 bases short, with 12 bases between. Germline CDR1 is SGDLS and CDR2 is YYNGEE.

The chain uses TRBV5-5 and TRBJ2-7, with D tentatively TRBD2 (5 bases). This CDR3 is built from 12 residues. Trimming took off 4 bases at V and 6 bases at J, with 11 bases between the two ends. Per germline, CDR1 SGHKS and CDR2 YYEKEE (reference sequence). CDR3 in amino acids: CASSHGLGEQYF. CDR3 sequence (DNA): TGTGCCAGCAGCCACGGACTCGGCGAGCAGTACTTC.